These 3 T cell receptor beta chains were all obtained from the same sample, sequenced in a study of CD8 T cells in Susac syndrome. After extraction with the RNeasy kit, roughly 0.5 to 1 ug of the RNA was reverse transcribed using random hexamers. TCRdb called the immunoSEQ multiplex PCR reads again in MiXCR, with one record for every CDR3 protein. The table lists approximately 220,000 distinct CDR3 sequences, over 90% of them singletons. The sample was CD4+ T cells from PBMCs. The receptors derive from a human donor with multiple sclerosis.

The V and J genes are TRBV5-1 and TRBJ1-2; D ambiguous. Germline assignment: CDR1 SGHRS and CDR2 YFSETQ. The CDR3 is 14 amino acids. Trimming took 0 bases from V and 1 from J, leaving 7 bases between them. The CDR3 sequence is CASSLDGNNYGYTF. CDR3 nucleotides: TGCGCCAGCAGCTTGGATGGGAATAACTATGGCTACACCTTC.

J is TRBJ2-1 and V is TRBV18; 10 positions agree with TRBD2. J was trimmed by 3 bases and V by 7 bases; bases with no gene match: 3. The CDR3 is 14 amino acids. The germline V gene encodes CDR1 KGHSH and CDR2 LQKENI. The CDR3 is CASWASGGYNEQFF. Here the CDR3 DNA reads TGTGCCAGCTGGGCTAGCGGGGGCTACAATGAGCAGTTCTTC.

The sample holds one count of this clonotype. The chain employs TRBV27 and TRBJ1-2; 9 bases map to TRBD1. The germline V gene has CDR1 MNHEY and CDR2 SMNVEV (reference sequence). The CDR3 runs to 13 residues. V lost 2 bases and J lost 8; bases outside the gene matches: 3. The CDR3 DNA is TGTGCCAGCAGTTTAGGGACAGGGAGAGGCTACACCTTC. Its protein product is CASSLGTGRGYTF.